Below, 13 T cell receptor beta chains from the same sample are listed, as sequenced in a study of T cell changes during pregnancy in multiple sclerosis. Sequencing was performed with immunoSEQ multiplex PCR; in TCRdb, only in-frame clones are kept and a portion is missing. Of about 77,000 clones detected, 89% appear once; the ten largest clones hold over 1.5%. Sequenced here: peripheral blood, sampled before pregnancy. These receptor sequences come from a female donor with multiple sclerosis, enrolled in a pregnancy study.

The rearrangement links TRBV6-1 to TRBJ1-5, with 7 bases aligning to TRBD1. Germline CDR1 MNHNS, CDR2 SASEGT. This CDR3 contains 13 residues. Trimming took 8 bases from V and 4 from J; bases not matched to a gene: 5. The CDR3 region has the DNA TGTGCCAGCCTTGGACAGGATAATCAGCCCCAGCATTTT. Translation: CASLGQDNQPQHF.

This clone was counted once. The gene calls are TRBV19 and TRBJ1-2; D is unresolved. This CDR3 has 12 amino acids. V gave up 5 bases and J gave up 7 bases, with 11 bases separating them. Per germline, CDR1 LNHDA and CDR2 SQIVND (reference sequence). The CDR3 bases are TGTGCCAGTAGTCCCCCGGGGAGTGGCTACACCTTC. Residues: CASSPPGSGYTF.

J is TRBJ2-7 and V is TRBV27; 8 nucleotides line up with TRBD1. J lost 5 bases, V lost 6 bases, and 9 bases had no gene match. Germline lookup yields CDR1 MNHEY and CDR2 SMNVEV (reference sequence). This CDR3 contains 14 residues. In DNA form, the CDR3 reads TGTGCCAGCAGAAATACAGGGGGTGACGACGAGCAGTACTTC. This codes for CASRNTGGDDEQYF.

V is TRBV7-9 and J is TRBJ2-7; D is ambiguous. This CDR3 is built from 11 residues. Germline-derived CDR1 and CDR2 are SEHNR and FQNEAQ (reference sequence). V lost 7 bases, J lost 3 bases, and 7 bases lay in between. The CDR3 sequence is CASNTGYEQYF. CDR3 DNA sequence: TGTGCCAGCAATACCGGCTACGAGCAGTACTTC. Looking up the rest from reference TRBV7-9 and TRBJ2-7 gives the full variable domain: DTGVSQNPRHKITKRGQNVTFRCDPISEHNRLYWYRQTLGQGPEFLTYFQNEAQLEKSRLLSDRFSAERPKGSFSTLEIQRTEQGDSAMYLCASNTGYEQYFGPGTRLTVT.

This clone was recorded only once. The chain couples TRBV18 to TRBJ2-3, with D unresolved. Germline V lookup: CDR1 KGHSH, CDR2 LQKENI. V lost 7 bases, J lost 4 bases, and 21 bases lay in between. This CDR3 region has 16 residues. CDR3 region: CASYRNTNFGPDTQYF. The CDR3 bases are TGTGCCAGCTACCGGAACACGAATTTTGGGCCAGATACGCAGTATTTT.

The rearrangement joins TRBV6-5 to TRBJ2-5; 10 bases align to TRBD2. The J segment lost 5 bases and the V segment lost 4 bases, leaving 7 bases of the junction unmatched. In germline, CDR1 is MNHEY, CDR2 SVGAGI. This CDR3 is built from 15 residues. Written as DNA, the CDR3 is TGTGCCAGCAGTTCGACCAGCGGGGGGGAGGAGACCCAGTACTTC. Translation: CASSSTSGGEETQYF.

CDR3 bases: TGTGCCAGTAGCACAGGGTACCTTCGCAATCAGCCCCAGCATTTT. Translated: CASSTGYLRNQPQHF. This chain joins TRBV19 and TRBJ1-5, with D possibly being TRBD1 (6 bases). V dropped 6 bases and J dropped 2 bases, with 14 bases sitting between them. Germline loops: CDR1 LNHDA, CDR2 SQIVND (reference sequence). CDR3 length: 15 amino acids.

This chain links TRBV9 with TRBJ2-1; weak D call: TRBD2 (5 bases). CDR3 length equals 12 residues. V lost 2 bases, J lost 9 bases, and 9 bases lay in between. The germline CDR1 and CDR2 sequences are SGDLS and YYNGEE. The CDR3 DNA reads TGTGCCAGCAGCGTTCGGGCGGGTGAGCAGTTCTTC. It specifies CASSVRAGEQFF.

This sequence joins TRBV19 and TRBJ1-5; D possibly corresponds to TRBD1 (6 bases). CDR1 and CDR2 from the germline V gene are LNHDA and SQIVND (reference sequence). V lost 5 bases and J lost 3, with 8 bases in between. This CDR3 comprises 13 residues. CDR3 bases: TGTGCCAGTAGTGGACAGTTCAATCAGCCCCAGCATTTT. Its protein product is CASSGQFNQPQHF.

CDR3 nucleotides: TGTGCCACCAGCAACAGCGGGGGGGCCCCAGATACGCAGTATTTT. It specifies CATSNSGGAPDTQYF. The chain combines TRBV15 with TRBJ2-3; 10 bases align to TRBD2. J lost 4 bases, V lost 4 bases, and 5 bases had no gene match. The CDR3 extends over 15 amino acids. CDR1 is LNHNV and CDR2 is YYDKDF in the germline V gene (reference sequence).

The V gene is TRBV27, the J gene TRBJ1-1; D is ambiguous. The V gene's germline CDR1 is MNHEY and CDR2 SMNVEV (reference sequence). V lost 7 bases and J 4 bases, leaving 7 bases between the germline ends. There are 11 residues in the CDR3. CDR3 residues: CASNRGTEAFF. The CDR3 DNA reads TGTGCCAGCAATCGAGGCACTGAAGCTTTCTTT.

This clone was observed a single time. The chain carries TRBV9 and TRBJ1-3; D unclear. This CDR3 comprises 15 residues. The V and J ends lost 0 bases and 4 bases respectively, with 11 bases between them. Germline V gene data show CDR1 as SGDLS and CDR2 as YYNGEE. The DNA of the CDR3 is TGTGCCAGCAGCGTAGGAGGGTCGCCCGGAAACACCATATATTTT. Residues: CASSVGGSPGNTIYF.

This sequence joins TRBV7-3 and TRBJ2-2, with TRBD1 as a possible D gene (6 bases). Between the trimmed V and J ends, which lost 3 bases and 4 bases, there was a span of 12 bases. Germline CDR1 is SGHTA and CDR2 is FQGTGA. CDR3 length equals 15 residues. Written as DNA, the CDR3 is TGTGCCAGCAGCTTTCGACAGGTCGGCACCGGGGAGCTGTTTTTT. Encoded protein: CASSFRQVGTGELFF.